This record concerns one T cell receptor (beta chain) sequence. The use of a sample-barcoded 5' primer and a J-beta primer mix characterized a second PCR of roughly 7 to 11 cycles. From the 5' RACE reads, TCRdb called clonotypes with MiXCR, one entry per CDR3 protein. The sample lists some 780,000 distinct CDR3 sequences, 56% occurring once. The entry originates in a study of blood T cells in healthy people across ages. This CDR3 is 14 amino acids long. The germline gives CDR1 MNHEY, CDR2 SVGAGI. V was trimmed by 3 bases and J by 2 bases, leaving 10 bases between them. This clonotype was obtained from a man aged 40-55 years in good health. This rearrangement joins TRBV6-5 to TRBJ1-2, with no clear D. Sequenced material: blood. For the CDR3, the DNA is TGTGCCAGCAGTTATCGCCAGGTCAACTATGGCTACACCTTC. Its translation: CASSYRQVNYGYTF.